Presented here are 7 T cell receptor beta chains from one specimen sequenced in a study of blood T cells in healthy people across ages. A second roughly 7 to 12 cycle PCR used barcoded and J-beta primers. TCRdb passed the 5' RACE reads through MiXCR, listing each CDR3 protein once. Of about 830,000 distinct CDR3 sequences in the sample, roughly 60% were seen once. The specimen was blood. These receptors originate from a man younger than 45 in good health.

CDR3 amino acids: CASSQNQREGPSYEQYF. For the CDR3, the DNA is TGTGCCAGCAGCCAAAATCAACGGGAGGGCCCCTCCTACGAGCAGTACTTC. The J gene is TRBJ2-7, the V gene TRBV4-2, with 8 nucleotides matching TRBD2. This CDR3 is built from 17 residues. Germline V gene data show CDR1 as LGHNA and CDR2 as YNFKEQ. Losses at the gene ends were 2 bases for V and 0 bases for J; bases not matched to a gene: 9.

This clonotype occurred many times. This chain links TRBV20-1 with TRBJ1-1; no definite D call. This CDR3 comprises 13 residues. CDR1 and CDR2 from the germline V gene are DFQATT and SNEGSKA (reference sequence). V gave up 3 bases and J gave up 3 bases, with 11 bases separating them. This CDR3 is CSARRNMDTEAFF. In nucleotides, the CDR3 is TGCAGTGCTAGGAGGAATATGGACACTGAAGCTTTCTTT.

Concerning this clonotype itself: An end of the junction differs from the germline gene, which may be a read error. The chain couples TRBV28 to TRBJ2-2; D not resolved. This CDR3 contains 13 residues. The germline V gene encodes CDR1 MDHEN and CDR2 SYDVKM. The CDR3: CASSVRNAGELFF. In DNA, the CDR3 is TGTGCCAGCAGTGTGAGGAACGCCGGGGAGCTGTTTTTT.

V gene TRBV30 combines with J gene TRBJ2-7; 9 bases agree with TRBD2. Trimming cost V 5 bases and J 2 bases; bases outside gene matches: 7. Germline CDR1 and CDR2: GTSNPN and SVGIG (reference sequence). This CDR3 contains 14 residues. CDR3 nucleotide sequence: TGTGCCTGGCACACGGGACTAGCCCCCTACGAGCAGTACTTC. It translates to CAWHTGLAPYEQYF.

This clonotype came up once. The chain couples TRBV7-9 to TRBJ2-7; a possible D gene is TRBD1 (5 bases). Per germline, CDR1 SEHNR and CDR2 FQNEAQ (reference sequence). The CDR3 loop spans 14 amino acids. V lost 6 bases, J lost 2 bases, and 14 bases lay in between. The DNA for the CDR3 is TGTGCCAGCAGTTCCGCGACAGCCACCTACGAGCAGTACTTC. Translation: CASSSATATYEQYF.

V is TRBV11-2 and J is TRBJ1-2; tentatively, D is TRBD1 (6 bases). V gave up 5 bases and J gave up 0 bases, with 19 bases separating them. There are 17 residues in the CDR3. Germline CDR1 SGHAT, CDR2 FQNNGV. The CDR3 protein is CASSLLRWGATNYGYTF. The CDR3 DNA is TGTGCCAGCAGCCTATTGCGTTGGGGGGCGACTAACTATGGCTACACCTTC.

The chain is built from TRBV20-1 and TRBJ1-5, with D maybe TRBD1 (5 bases). Per germline, CDR1 DFQATT and CDR2 SNEGSKA (reference sequence). CDR3 length equals 13 residues. Trimming stripped 6 bases from V and 7 bases from J, with 16 bases between. This CDR3 reads CSAWEGVGQPQHF. CDR3 DNA: TGCAGTGCATGGGAAGGGGTCGGACAGCCCCAGCATTTT.